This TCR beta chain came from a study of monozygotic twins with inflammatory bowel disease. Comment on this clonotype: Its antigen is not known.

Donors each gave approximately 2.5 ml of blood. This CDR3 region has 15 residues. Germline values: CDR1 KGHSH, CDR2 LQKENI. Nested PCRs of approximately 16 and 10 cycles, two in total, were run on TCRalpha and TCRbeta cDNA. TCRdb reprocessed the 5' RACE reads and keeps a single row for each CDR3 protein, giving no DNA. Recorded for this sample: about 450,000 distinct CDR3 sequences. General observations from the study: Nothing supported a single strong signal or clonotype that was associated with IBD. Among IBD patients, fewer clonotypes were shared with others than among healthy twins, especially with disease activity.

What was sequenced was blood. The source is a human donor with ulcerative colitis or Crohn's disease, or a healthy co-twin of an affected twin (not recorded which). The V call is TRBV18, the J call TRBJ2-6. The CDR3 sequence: CASSYSGTGANVLTF.